This T cell receptor beta chain comes out of a study of CD8+CD57+ T cells in acquired aplastic anemia. Study context: DNA recovered from sorted CD4+ and CD8+ cells had a mean of approximately 3 ug.

TCR beta VDJ and CDR3 profiling used genomic DNA as template. TCRdb used MiXCR to reprocess the reads, holding one entry per CDR3 protein. The sample includes approximately 470,000 distinct CDR3 sequences, approximately 32% of them seen just once. Patients chosen for sequencing had shown CD8+CD57+ cell expansion by flow cytometry. By the time of blood sampling, patients had still received no therapy. Germline assignment: CDR1 SNHLY and CDR2 FYNNEI. V gave up 8 bases and J gave up 0 bases, with 11 bases separating them. This CDR3 spans 13 amino acids. This clonotype was observed at least ten times. The rearrangement joins TRBV2 to TRBJ2-7; D is possibly TRBD1 (7 bases). The receptor was isolated from a human donor with aplastic anemia. The sample was sorted CD4+, CD8+, or CD8+CD57+ T cells (not recorded which) from PBMCs. CDR3 DNA: TGTGCCAGCGGAGGGGGCATCTCCTACGAGCAGTACTTC. Amino acids: CASGGGISYEQYF.